This entry lists 30 T cell receptor beta chains sequenced from one sample in a study of blood T cell repertoires in COVID-19. TCRdb's copy holds only in-frame clones and misses some; the assay was immunoSEQ multiplex PCR. This table has about 180,000 clones, about 84% appearing once. The sequenced material came from PBMCs or T cells enriched from blood (not recorded which). The receptors were gathered from a woman aged 25 to 39 who had recovered from COVID-19.

The table lists this clone with a count of one. V is TRBV6-1 and J is TRBJ1-5; TRBD1 aligns across 11 bases. The CDR3 runs 18 residues. After removal of 4 bases from V and 2 bases from J, the junction contained 10 bases not matched to a gene. Per germline, CDR1 MNHNS and CDR2 SASEGT. The CDR3 protein is CASSGPGQGVFGNQPQHF. The CDR3 DNA reads as TGTGCCAGCAGTGGACCGGGACAGGGGGTGTTTGGCAATCAGCCCCAGCATTTT.

The chain uses TRBV3-1 (or the pseudogene TRBV3-2) and TRBJ2-2, with TRBD1 identical over 7 bases. Germline V CDR1 and CDR2: LGHDT, YNNKEL (reference sequence). The length of the CDR3 is 12 residues. J gave up 6 bases and V 10 bases, and 5 bases lay outside the gene matches. For the CDR3, the DNA is TGTGCCACACAGGGGAAGTCCGGGGAGCTGTTTTTT. This sequence encodes CATQGKSGELFF.

The chain combines TRBV5-6 with TRBJ2-7; TRBD1 might be the D (6 bases). CDR1 is SGHDT and CDR2 is YYEEEE in the germline V gene. This CDR3 region has 15 residues. V lost 1 base and J lost 0, with 11 bases in between. CDR3: CASSLTGWSSYEQYF. CDR3 bases: TGTGCCAGCAGCTTGACAGGGTGGAGCTCCTACGAGCAGTACTTC.

This chain uses TRBV19 with TRBJ1-5; D call uncertain. The CDR3 runs 14 residues. Per germline, CDR1 LNHDA and CDR2 SQIVND (reference sequence). The V end was cut by 3 bases, the J end by 5 bases, with 11 bases between. The CDR3 reads CASSIIQLDQPQHF. CDR3 DNA sequence: TGTGCCAGTAGTATCATACAGTTGGATCAGCCCCAGCATTTT.

The chain couples TRBV5-1 to TRBJ1-4, with TRBD1 matching over 10 bases. This CDR3 has 14 amino acids. The V gene's germline CDR1 is SGHRS and CDR2 YFSETQ. V lost 4 bases to trimming and J lost 8 bases; unmatched junction nucleotides: 5. The CDR3 DNA reads TGCGCCAGCAGCCCGGGACAGGGGAAAGAAAAACTGTTTTTT. Translating gives CASSPGQGKEKLFF.

CDR3 in amino acids: CTSSQDKTSGNTGELFF. CDR3 DNA sequence: TGCACCAGCAGCCAAGATAAGACTAGCGGAAACACCGGGGAGCTGTTTTTT. The rearrangement joins TRBV1 to TRBJ2-2; no DNA check was done on the table's D call, TRBD2. TRBV1 is flagged as a pseudogene. This CDR3 is 17 amino acids long.

The chain recombines TRBV7-9 with TRBJ2-1, with 10 bases fitting TRBD2. This CDR3 has 16 amino acids. V was pared by 1 base and J by 4 bases, with 4 bases of the junction left unmatched. Germline V gene data show CDR1 as SEHNR and CDR2 as FQNEAQ (reference sequence). The CDR3 nucleotides are TGTGCCAGCAGCTTAGGGTTAGCGGGAGGTTACAATGAGCAGTTCTTC. It translates to CASSLGLAGGYNEQFF. The entire variable domain, with the rest obtained from reference TRBV7-9 and TRBJ2-1, is as follows: DTGVSQNPRHKITKRGQNVTFRCDPISEHNRLYWYRQTLGQGPEFLTYFQNEAQLEKSRLLSDRFSAERPKGSFSTLEIQRTEQGDSAMYLCASSLGLAGGYNEQFFGPGTRLTVL.

This rearrangement joins TRBV9 to TRBJ2-1, with D perhaps matching TRBD1 (6 bases). V shed 2 bases and J shed 8 bases, with 23 bases lying between them. CDR3 length: 17 residues. Germline values: CDR1 SGDLS, CDR2 YYNGEE. The CDR3 sequence is CASSVSSRTAPGYEQFF. Written as DNA, the CDR3 is TGTGCCAGCAGCGTTTCTAGTCGGACAGCCCCAGGGTATGAGCAGTTCTTC.

This clone appeared once. This chain uses TRBV19 with TRBJ1-2; the match to TRBD1 covers 7 bases. Germline-derived CDR1 and CDR2 are LNHDA and SQIVND (reference sequence). The CDR3 contains 15 residues. The ends lost 5 bases at V and 0 bases at J; junction bases unmatched: 6. Here the CDR3 reads CASSPAGTANYGYTF. CDR3 DNA sequence: TGTGCCAGTAGTCCTGCGGGGACAGCTAACTATGGCTACACCTTC.

The V gene is TRBV19, the J gene TRBJ1-2; 7 bases match TRBD1. V shed 3 bases and J 8 bases; nucleotides not matched to a gene: 6. This CDR3 region has 13 residues. Germline V gene lookup returns CDR1 LNHDA and CDR2 SQIVND (reference sequence). CDR3 nucleotide sequence: TGTGCCAGTAGTATTACGGCAGGGGGAGGCTACACCTTC. Amino acids: CASSITAGGGYTF. The variable domain in full, completed from reference TRBV19 and TRBJ1-2, reads DGGITQSPKYLFRKEGQNVTLSCEQNLNHDAMYWYRQDPGQGLRLIYYSQIVNDFQKGDIAEGYSVSREKKESFPLTVTSAQKNPTAFYLCASSITAGGGYTFGSGTRLTVV.

The chain carries TRBV9 and TRBJ2-1, with TRBD2 matching 16 bases. This CDR3 comprises 19 residues. The trim removed 4 bases at V and 3 bases at J, leaving 10 bases unmatched. Germline assignment: CDR1 SGDLS and CDR2 YYNGEE. The CDR3 region has the DNA TGTGCCAGCAGCCCTCCCGGGACTAGCGGGAGGGCCCTCTACAATGAGCAGTTCTTC. It yields the protein CASSPPGTSGRALYNEQFF.

The chain carries TRBV5-4 and TRBJ2-5; D is possibly TRBD2 (6 bases). Germline loops: CDR1 SGHNT, CDR2 YYREEE (reference sequence). V was shortened by 6 bases and J by 5 bases, with 14 bases between the two germline ends. The CDR3 runs 13 residues. The CDR3 coding sequence is TGTGCCAGCATTGATCGGAGCGGGGAGACCCAGTACTTC. This gives the protein CASIDRSGETQYF.

The chain carries TRBV6-2 or TRBV6-3 and TRBJ2-1, with TRBD2 identical over 7 bases. CDR1 and CDR2 (germline): MNHEY, SVGEGT. The CDR3 contains 14 residues. With 2 bases clipped from V and 6 bases from J, the junction kept 4 bases outside the gene matches. DNA of the CDR3: TGTGCCAGCAGTTACGCGACTAGCAGCAATGAGCAGTTCTTC. It is translated as CASSYATSSNEQFF.

J is TRBJ2-3 and V is TRBV5-4; D is unresolved. Per the germline V gene, CDR1 is SGHNT and CDR2 is YYREEE (reference sequence). With 3 bases removed from V and 3 bases from J, the gap between germline ends came to 8 bases. The CDR3 spans 13 residues. As DNA, the CDR3 is TGTGCCAGCAGCTCCCAACTAACAGATACGCAGTATTTT. It is translated as CASSSQLTDTQYF.

The chain recombines TRBV5-1 with TRBJ1-1; D is uncertain. The CDR3 totals 16 residues. Trimming took 1 base from V and 3 from J, leaving 16 bases between them. Germline lookup yields CDR1 SGHRS and CDR2 YFSETQ. DNA for the CDR3: TGCGCCAGCAGCTTGCGGGGAAGGGAGTTGGACACTGAAGCTTTCTTT. Protein: CASSLRGRELDTEAFF.

CDR3 sequence: CASSHSSHYGYTF. The CDR3 DNA reads as TGTGCCAGCAGCCATAGCAGTCACTATGGCTACACCTTC. This chain links TRBV14 with TRBJ1-2, with D hard to call. Germline V gene lookup returns CDR1 SGHDN and CDR2 FVKESK. Trimming took off 3 bases at V and 3 bases at J, with 8 bases between the two ends. The CDR3 is made up of 13 amino acids.

J is TRBJ1-5 and V is TRBV24-1; TRBD1 agrees at 9 bases. This CDR3 has 18 residues. Germline-derived CDR1 and CDR2 are KGHDR and SFDVKD. V lost 2 bases and J lost 0; bases outside the gene matches: 7. This CDR3 reads CATSDWGTGHDSNQPQHF. CDR3 in DNA: TGTGCCACCAGTGATTGGGGGACAGGGCACGATAGCAATCAGCCCCAGCATTTT.

V and J are TRBV3-1 (or the pseudogene TRBV3-2) and TRBJ2-1; 10 bases are shared with TRBD2. CDR3 size: 16 residues. Germline V gene sequence: CDR1 LGHDT, CDR2 YNNKEL (reference sequence). With 4 bases clipped from V and 5 bases from J, the junction kept 8 bases outside the gene matches. CDR3 sequence (DNA): TGTGCCAGCAGCCCAGGGGCTAGCGGGAGAAACAATGAGCAGTTCTTC. Amino acid sequence: CASSPGASGRNNEQFF.

The V call is TRBV30, the J call TRBJ1-1; maybe TRBD1 (6 bases). Germline V lookup: CDR1 GTSNPN, CDR2 SVGIG (reference sequence). V was clipped by 1 base and J by 1 base, with 7 bases between them. The CDR3 extends over 13 amino acids. The CDR3 region is CAWSEDRNTEAFF. CDR3 nucleotides: TGTGCCTGGAGTGAGGACAGGAACACTGAAGCTTTCTTT.

This clone was detected only once. V gene TRBV3-1 (or the pseudogene TRBV3-2) combines with J gene TRBJ2-5; TRBD1 agrees at 11 bases. After removal of 3 bases from V and 8 bases from J, the junction contained 5 bases not matched to a gene. The CDR3 loop spans 14 amino acids. The germline gives CDR1 LGHDT, CDR2 YNNKEL (reference sequence). The CDR3 spells CASSQRDRGETQYF. The CDR3, as DNA: TGTGCCAGCAGCCAGAGGGACAGGGGGGAAACCCAGTACTTC.

V usage is TRBV14 and J usage is TRBJ1-1, with D unresolved. Trimming took 3 bases from V and 0 from J, leaving 2 bases between them. The CDR3 runs 12 residues. Looked up from germline, CDR1 is SGHDN and CDR2 is FVKESK. The CDR3 here is CASSHMNTEAFF. CDR3 nucleotide sequence: TGTGCCAGCAGCCACATGAACACTGAAGCTTTCTTT.

This chain connects TRBV5-4 to TRBJ2-2; TRBD1 is a possible D gene (5 bases). CDR1 and CDR2 (germline): SGHNT, YYREEE (reference sequence). V shed 0 bases and J shed 6 bases, with 18 bases lying between them. This CDR3 contains 17 residues. The CDR3 bases are TGTGCCAGCAGCTTGGGGAGTAGCAGGGTGGTCTCCGGGGAGCTGTTTTTT. Protein: CASSLGSSRVVSGELFF.

Here the CDR3 DNA reads TGTGCCAGCAGCTTAGCCCGCGCTGAGCAGTTCTTC. This codes for CASSLARAEQFF. The genes are TRBV7-9 and TRBJ2-1, with no clear D. There are 12 residues in the CDR3. The V end was cut by 0 bases, the J end by 9 bases, with 6 bases between. Germline CDR1 SEHNR, CDR2 FQNEAQ (reference sequence).

In DNA form, the CDR3 reads TGTGCCAGCCGCCCCCGTGGAGATTTGAACACTGAAGCTTTCTTT. Its translation: CASRPRGDLNTEAFF. The chain joins TRBV7-9 to TRBJ1-1; D gene ambiguous. V was shortened by 8 bases and J by 0 bases, with 16 bases between the two germline ends. Germline loops: CDR1 SEHNR, CDR2 FQNEAQ (reference sequence). The length of the CDR3 is 15 residues.

The table lists this clone with a count of one. The chain has TRBV18 and TRBJ2-6, with D possibly TRBD1 on 6 matching bases. Looked up from germline, CDR1 is KGHSH and CDR2 is LQKENI. The CDR3 covers 17 residues. Trimming removed 5 bases at V and 0 bases at J, with 14 bases between. The CDR3 here is CASSVSQGPSGANVLTF. The CDR3 DNA reads TGTGCCAGCTCAGTTTCCCAGGGGCCCTCTGGGGCCAACGTCCTGACTTTC.

This chain uses TRBV9 with TRBJ1-4, with D unresolved. Between the trimmed V and J ends, which lost 0 bases and 8 bases, there was a span of 17 bases. The CDR3 runs 16 residues. The V gene's germline CDR1 is SGDLS and CDR2 YYNGEE. CDR3 bases: TGTGCCAGCAGCGTAGAACTTGAGGATCCGCGGGAAAAACTGTTTTTT. It is translated as CASSVELEDPREKLFF.

The gene calls are TRBV9 and TRBJ1-3; D is unclear. The CDR3 is made up of 17 amino acids. The germline V gene encodes CDR1 SGDLS and CDR2 YYNGEE. Trimming pared 0 bases from V and 0 bases from J, leaving 13 bases between. CDR3 DNA sequence: TGTGCCAGCAGCGTAGAGGCAGGATTAAGCTCTGGAAACACCATATATTTT. Encoded protein: CASSVEAGLSSGNTIYF.

The rearrangement uses TRBV7-9 and TRBJ2-2; 10 nucleotides agree with TRBD2. With 4 bases clipped from V and 4 bases from J, the junction kept 12 bases outside the gene matches. The germline V gene has CDR1 SEHNR and CDR2 FQNEAQ (reference sequence). This CDR3 contains 18 residues. The CDR3 sequence: CASSSRTSGVLITGELFF. The CDR3 DNA follows: TGTGCCAGCAGCTCCCGGACTAGCGGAGTTTTAATCACCGGGGAGCTGTTTTTT.

The V gene is TRBV19, the J gene TRBJ1-2, with TRBD1 as a possible D gene (6 bases). This CDR3 has 14 residues. Germline lookup yields CDR1 LNHDA and CDR2 SQIVND (reference sequence). V was clipped by 9 bases and J by 7 bases, with 21 bases between them. CDR3 bases: TGTGCCAGCAGTGAGGGCAGGGGTAAAGCTGGCTACACCTTC. Translating it yields CASSEGRGKAGYTF.

The genes are TRBV6-4 and TRBJ1-4; D possibly corresponds to TRBD1 (6 bases). Deletions cut 0 bases from V and 4 bases from J, with 15 bases between. Germline V gene lookup returns CDR1 MRHNA and CDR2 SNTAGT. This CDR3 comprises 17 residues. CDR3 sequence: CASSDSGPQTGNEKLFF. In DNA form, the CDR3 reads TGTGCCAGCAGTGACTCGGGACCTCAGACAGGTAATGAAAAACTGTTTTTT.